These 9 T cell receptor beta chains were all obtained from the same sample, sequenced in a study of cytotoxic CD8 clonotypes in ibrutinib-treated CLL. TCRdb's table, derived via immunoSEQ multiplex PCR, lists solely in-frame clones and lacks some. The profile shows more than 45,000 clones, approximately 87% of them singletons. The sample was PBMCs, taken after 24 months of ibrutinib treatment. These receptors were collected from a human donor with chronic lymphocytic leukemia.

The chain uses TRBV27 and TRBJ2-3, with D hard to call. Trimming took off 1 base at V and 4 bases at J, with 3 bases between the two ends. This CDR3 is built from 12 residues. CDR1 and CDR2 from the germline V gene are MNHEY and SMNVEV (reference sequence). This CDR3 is CASSLYPDTQYF. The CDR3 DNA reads TGTGCCAGCAGTTTATACCCAGATACGCAGTATTTT.

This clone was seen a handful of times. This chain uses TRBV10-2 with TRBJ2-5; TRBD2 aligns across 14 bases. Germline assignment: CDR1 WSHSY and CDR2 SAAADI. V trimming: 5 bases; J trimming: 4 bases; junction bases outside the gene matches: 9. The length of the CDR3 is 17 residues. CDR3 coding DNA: TGCGCCAGCAGTCACGGGACTAGCGGGAGCGTCGGAGAGACCCAGTACTTC. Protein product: CASSHGTSGSVGETQYF.

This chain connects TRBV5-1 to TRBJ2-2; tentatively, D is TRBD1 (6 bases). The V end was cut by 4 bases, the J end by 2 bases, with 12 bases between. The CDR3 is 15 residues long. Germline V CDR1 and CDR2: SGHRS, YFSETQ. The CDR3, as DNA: TGCGCCAGCAGCGTAGGACAGACTAACACCGGGGAGCTGTTTTTT. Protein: CASSVGQTNTGELFF.

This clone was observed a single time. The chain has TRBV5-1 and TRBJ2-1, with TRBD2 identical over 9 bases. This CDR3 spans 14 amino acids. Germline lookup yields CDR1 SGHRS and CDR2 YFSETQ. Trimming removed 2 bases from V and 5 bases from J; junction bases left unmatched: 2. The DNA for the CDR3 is TGCGCCAGCAGCTTTCTAGCGGGAAACAATGAGCAGTTCTTC. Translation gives CASSFLAGNNEQFF.

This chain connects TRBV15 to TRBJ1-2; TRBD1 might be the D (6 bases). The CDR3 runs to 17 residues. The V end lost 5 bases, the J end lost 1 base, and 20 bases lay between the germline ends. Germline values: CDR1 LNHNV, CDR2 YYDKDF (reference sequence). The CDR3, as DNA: TGTGCCACCAGCGACTGGACAGCCCATAACCTTAACTATGGCTACACCTTC. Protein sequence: CATSDWTAHNLNYGYTF.

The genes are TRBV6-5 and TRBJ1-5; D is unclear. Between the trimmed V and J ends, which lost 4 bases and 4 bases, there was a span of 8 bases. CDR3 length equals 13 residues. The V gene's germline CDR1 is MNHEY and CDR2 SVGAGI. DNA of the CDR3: TGTGCCAGCAGTTGGTCTTCAAATCAGCCCCAGCATTTT. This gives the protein CASSWSSNQPQHF.

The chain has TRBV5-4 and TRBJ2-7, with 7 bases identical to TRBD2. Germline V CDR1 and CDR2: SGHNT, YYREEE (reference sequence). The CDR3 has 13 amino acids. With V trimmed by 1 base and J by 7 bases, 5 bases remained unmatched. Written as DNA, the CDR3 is TGTGCCAGCAGCTTGTCCTGGGAGGGGGAGCAGTACTTC. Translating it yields CASSLSWEGEQYF.

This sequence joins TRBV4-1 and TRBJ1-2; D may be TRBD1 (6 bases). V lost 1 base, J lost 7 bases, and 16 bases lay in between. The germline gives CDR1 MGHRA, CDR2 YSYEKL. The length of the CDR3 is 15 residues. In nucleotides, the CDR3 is TGCGCCAGCAGCCAAGCGACGGGACAATCGGTTGGCTACACCTTC. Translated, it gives CASSQATGQSVGYTF.

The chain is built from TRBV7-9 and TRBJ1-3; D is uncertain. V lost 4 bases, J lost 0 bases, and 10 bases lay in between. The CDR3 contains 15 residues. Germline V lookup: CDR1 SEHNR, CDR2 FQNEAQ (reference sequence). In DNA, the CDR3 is TGTGCCAGCAGCTGGAGCAGCCTCTCTGGAAACACCATATATTTT. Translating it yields CASSWSSLSGNTIYF.